What follows is one TCR beta chain and its context. As yet, its antigen is unknown. With iRepertoire HTBI primers and Arm-PCR of CDR3 regions, TCR beta libraries were built. Each CDR3 protein is one row after TCRdb ran MiXCR on the multiplex PCR reads. The sample holds about 290,000 distinct CDR3 sequences, 20% to 25% seen once. This entry belongs to a study of regulatory T cells in long-lasting Graves disease. Study outcomes and limitations: Comparison showed that persistent patients shared more public clonotypes (over 2,500) than new patients (roughly 1,000).

The time point denotes: persistent/refractory GD, antithyroid drugs over 5 years with positive TRAb. The TCR library was prepared using RNA isolated from PBMCs. Sequencing was performed on peripheral blood mononuclear cells (PBMCs), taken when the disease was refractory, from a patient treated with antithyroid drugs. The sequence was collected from a female donor with Graves disease.

The DNA for the CDR3 is TGTGCCAGCAGCCCCCGGGATGTACGAGAGACCCAGTACTTC. Translation: CASSPRDVRETQYF. V is TRBV7-8 and J is TRBJ2-5; D possibly corresponds to TRBD2 (5 bases). V lost 5 bases and J lost 4, with 14 bases in between. Germline V CDR1 and CDR2: SGHVS, FQNEAQ. The CDR3 spans 14 residues.